The 29 T cell receptor beta chains given below trace back to one sample, sequenced in a study of OX40 agonist ivuxolimab in advanced cancers. Generated by immunoSEQ multiplex PCR, the TCRdb table keeps only in-frame clones and is missing some. This table holds around 60,000 clones, nearly 95% found once. The source material was CD4+ or CD8+ T cells sorted from blood, sampled in a trial of the OX40 agonist ivuxolimab. The receptors derive from an adult with an advanced solid tumor such as melanoma, head and neck, liver or kidney cancer.

The chain combines TRBV7-9 with TRBJ1-1, with 9 bases fitting TRBD1. This CDR3 is built from 16 residues. Germline V gene sequence: CDR1 SEHNR, CDR2 FQNEAQ (reference sequence). J lost 0 bases, V lost 5 bases, and 7 bases had no gene match. The CDR3 nucleotides are TGTGCCAGCAGCCAAGGACAGGGGTTGTTGAACACTGAAGCTTTCTTT. It is translated as CASSQGQGLLNTEAFF. Based on the CDR3 plus reference TRBV7-9 and TRBJ1-1, the full variable domain is DTGVSQNPRHKITKRGQNVTFRCDPISEHNRLYWYRQTLGQGPEFLTYFQNEAQLEKSRLLSDRFSAERPKGSFSTLEIQRTEQGDSAMYLCASSQGQGLLNTEAFFGQGTRLTVV.

A remark on this clone: The DNA is omitted, as the CDR3 cannot be located on it reliably, and the CDR3 follows TCRdb's listing. V gene TRBV21-1 combines with J gene TRBJ1-1. TRBV21-1 has pseudogene status. Inclusive of both ends, the CDR3 amounts to 13 amino acids. The CDR3 protein is CASVGGGNTEAFF.

V gene TRBV28 combines with J gene TRBJ2-3, with unresolved D. Germline V gene sequence: CDR1 MDHEN, CDR2 SYDVKM. This CDR3 spans 14 amino acids. Trimming removed 5 bases from V and 2 bases from J, with 11 bases in between. CDR3 sequence (DNA): TGTGCCAGCAGTCTAGAACCCTACACAGATACGCAGTATTTT. It specifies CASSLEPYTDTQYF.

The chain recombines TRBV27 with TRBJ2-4; possible D gene TRBD1, 6 bases. Germline lookup yields CDR1 MNHEY and CDR2 SMNVEV (reference sequence). The CDR3 sequence is 13 residues long. V lost 1 base to trimming and J lost 7 bases, with 8 bases between them. The CDR3 here is CASSLLQGNIQYF. The CDR3 nucleotides read TGTGCCAGCAGTTTATTACAGGGTAACATTCAGTACTTC.

The genes are TRBV7-9 and TRBJ2-1, with TRBD2 matching over 8 bases. J lost 3 bases, V lost 6 bases, and 4 bases had no gene match. The CDR3 contains 14 residues. Germline CDR1 reads SEHNR; CDR2 reads FQNEAQ (reference sequence). CDR3 region: CASRSGLDYNEQFF. The CDR3 DNA reads as TGTGCCAGCAGATCGGGACTAGACTACAATGAGCAGTTCTTC.

This chain uses TRBV11-2 with TRBJ2-5, with 11 bases that match TRBD2. CDR1 SGHAT and CDR2 FQNNGV come from the germline V gene. With V trimmed by 2 bases and J by 4 bases, 6 bases remained unmatched. This CDR3 has 16 residues. For the CDR3, the DNA is TGTGCCAGCAGCTTAAGGCTAGCGGGAGGTTCAGAGACCCAGTACTTC. Protein: CASSLRLAGGSETQYF.

This clone showed up just once. The chain carries TRBV28 and TRBJ2-6, with TRBD2 matching over 8 bases. Germline CDR1 reads MDHEN; CDR2 reads SYDVKM. V trimming: 7 bases; J trimming: 3 bases; junction bases outside the gene matches: 8. The CDR3 is made up of 16 amino acids. The CDR3 DNA follows: TGTGCCAGCACCGCGGGGGGCCCGAGTGGGGCCAACGTCCTGACTTTC. It encodes CASTAGGPSGANVLTF.

The chain uses TRBV7-2 and TRBJ2-1; TRBD2 matches at 7 bases. The V gene's germline CDR1 is SGHTA and CDR2 FQGNSA. This CDR3 comprises 16 residues. Trimming took 1 base from V and 2 from J; bases not matched to a gene: 5. This CDR3 is CASSLDLAAPYNEQFF. The CDR3 DNA reads TGTGCCAGCAGCTTAGATCTAGCGGCCCCCTACAATGAGCAGTTCTTC.

The J gene is TRBJ2-2, the V gene TRBV29-1; no clear D gene. Germline V lookup: CDR1 SQVTM, CDR2 ANQGSEA. The V and J ends lost 7 bases and 1 base respectively, with 10 bases between them. This CDR3 spans 13 amino acids. The CDR3 nucleotides read TGCAGCGCCCCGGGCTTGAACACCGGGGAGCTGTTTTTT. This sequence encodes CSAPGLNTGELFF.

This clone is a singleton in its sample. The chain combines TRBV11-3 with TRBJ2-7, with D tentatively TRBD1 (5 bases). CDR3 length: 16 residues. V was trimmed by 4 bases and J by 7 bases, leaving 23 bases between them. The germline gives CDR1 SGHNT, CDR2 YENEEA. This CDR3 is CASSSRSLGRGEEQYF. For the CDR3, the DNA is TGTGCCAGCAGCTCCAGGAGTTTGGGAAGGGGTGAAGAGCAGTACTTC.

The chain combines TRBV29-1 with TRBJ2-5, with TRBD2 matching over 14 bases. The DNA end favors TRBJ2-7, so the J call may be wrong. The CDR3 is made up of 18 amino acids. Germline assignment: CDR1 SQVTM and CDR2 ANQGSEA. CDR3 amino acids: CSVWGLAGDLGSSYEQYF. In nucleotides, the CDR3 is TGCAGCGTTTGGGGACTAGCGGGAGATCTGGGGAGCTCCTACGAGCAGTACTTC.

The V and J genes are TRBV2 and TRBJ2-5, with TRBD2 matching 8 bases. This CDR3 region has 16 residues. Trimming cost V 1 base and J 2 bases; bases outside gene matches: 6. The V gene's germline CDR1 is SNHLY and CDR2 FYNNEI. This chain's CDR3 is CASSEVGASGQETQYF. Here the CDR3 DNA reads TGTGCCAGCAGTGAAGTGGGGGCTAGCGGGCAAGAGACCCAGTACTTC.

The chain uses TRBV25-1 and TRBJ2-7; no definite D call. The CDR3 is made up of 11 amino acids. The germline V and J ends were trimmed by 5 bases and 1 base, with 3 bases remaining between them. Germline lookup yields CDR1 MGHDK and CDR2 SYGVNS. The CDR3 sequence: CASSLSYEQYF. In DNA form, the CDR3 reads TGTGCCAGCAGTTTATCCTACGAGCAGTACTTC.

The chain joins TRBV25-1 to TRBJ2-2, with unresolved D. CDR1 and CDR2 (germline): MGHDK, SYGVNS. The CDR3 is made up of 15 amino acids. Trimming removed 2 bases from V and 4 bases from J, with 11 bases in between. CDR3 sequence: CASSEPTLGTGELFF. CDR3 DNA sequence: TGTGCCAGCAGTGAACCTACATTGGGCACCGGGGAGCTGTTTTTT.

The gene calls are TRBV5-1 and TRBJ2-7; D perhaps matches TRBD2 (5 bases). V was clipped by 4 bases and J by 3 bases, with 11 bases between them. This CDR3 spans 13 amino acids. Looked up from germline, CDR1 is SGHRS and CDR2 is YFSETQ. Written as DNA, the CDR3 is TGCGCCAGCAGCAGCGGACCGTTCTACGAGCAGTACTTC. The encoded protein is CASSSGPFYEQYF.

The genes are TRBV6-6 and TRBJ2-7; D may be TRBD1 or TRBD2 (5 bases each). CDR3 size: 12 residues. CDR1 and CDR2 from the germline V gene are MNHNY and SVGAGI (reference sequence). The V end lost 7 bases, the J end lost 0 bases, and 7 bases lay between the germline ends. CDR3 sequence (DNA): TGTGCCAGCATCGGGACCTCCTACGAGCAGTACTTC. Translation: CASIGTSYEQYF.

The V call is TRBV7-9, the J call TRBJ1-4; D is unclear. Trimming stripped 2 bases from V and 8 bases from J, with 12 bases between. This CDR3 comprises 14 residues. Germline V gives CDR1 SEHNR, CDR2 FQNEAQ (reference sequence). The CDR3, as DNA: TGTGCCAGCAGCTTACCGGTAGAAGGAGAAAAACTGTTTTTT. Residues: CASSLPVEGEKLFF. Filled out from reference TRBV7-9 and TRBJ1-4, the complete variable domain reads DTGVSQNPRHKITKRGQNVTFRCDPISEHNRLYWYRQTLGQGPEFLTYFQNEAQLEKSRLLSDRFSAERPKGSFSTLEIQRTEQGDSAMYLCASSLPVEGEKLFFGSGTQLSVL.

The V call is TRBV29-1, the J call TRBJ2-2; no clear D. The V end was cut by 5 bases, the J end by 5 bases, with 9 bases between. Germline loops: CDR1 SQVTM, CDR2 ANQGSEA. This CDR3 comprises 12 residues. The CDR3 protein is CSVSHGTGELFF. As DNA, the CDR3 is TGCAGCGTTTCCCACGGGACCGGGGAGCTGTTTTTT.

This chain connects TRBV6-5 to TRBJ2-1, with a possible D match to TRBD1 (6 bases). Germline V CDR1 and CDR2: MNHEY, SVGAGI. Trimming took off 4 bases at V and 8 bases at J, with 12 bases between the two ends. There are 13 residues in the CDR3. CDR3 region: CASSFLQGYEQFF. CDR3 nucleotide sequence: TGTGCCAGCAGTTTCCTACAGGGCTATGAGCAGTTCTTC.

The rearrangement links TRBV7-9 to TRBJ2-3; possible D gene TRBD1, 6 bases. V dropped 2 bases and J dropped 3 bases, with 9 bases sitting between them. The CDR3 is 14 residues long. Germline-derived CDR1 and CDR2 are SEHNR and FQNEAQ (reference sequence). The CDR3 loop reads CASSLIQGTDTQYF. CDR3 bases: TGTGCCAGCAGCTTAATCCAGGGGACAGATACGCAGTATTTT.

The chain carries TRBV30 and TRBJ2-2; D ambiguous. V lost 0 bases to trimming and J lost 0 bases, with 5 bases between them. The germline V gene has CDR1 GTSNPN and CDR2 SVGIG (reference sequence). The CDR3 consists of 14 residues. The CDR3 coding sequence is TGTGCCTGGAGTGTATATGCGAACACCGGGGAGCTGTTTTTT. Its translation is CAWSVYANTGELFF.

V usage is TRBV2 and J usage is TRBJ2-7; 9 bases align to TRBD1. The germline V gene has CDR1 SNHLY and CDR2 FYNNEI. The V and J ends lost 1 base and 6 bases, in that order; junction bases with no gene match: 4. The CDR3 consists of 14 residues. CDR3 residues: CASSEGQGGVEQYF. CDR3 bases: TGTGCCAGCAGTGAAGGACAGGGGGGGGTCGAGCAGTACTTC.

The chain has TRBV28 and TRBJ2-7; either TRBD1 or TRBD2 may fit D (5 bases each). Germline assignment: CDR1 MDHEN and CDR2 SYDVKM. V dropped 7 bases and J dropped 3 bases, with 16 bases sitting between them. The CDR3 contains 14 residues. The CDR3 protein is CASTVQGRGYEQYF. CDR3 DNA sequence: TGTGCCAGCACCGTTCAGGGACGGGGCTACGAGCAGTACTTC.

V usage is TRBV14 and J usage is TRBJ2-7; maybe TRBD2 (5 bases). This CDR3 region has 15 residues. Germline V gives CDR1 SGHDN, CDR2 FVKESK. V lost 0 bases and J 5 bases, leaving 14 bases between the germline ends. The DNA for the CDR3 is TGTGCCAGCAGCCAAGAGAACTCCGAGGGCGACGAGCAGTACTTC. Translating gives CASSQENSEGDEQYF.

This clone was seen only once. The chain couples TRBV7-6 to TRBJ1-4; 8 nucleotides line up with TRBD1. This CDR3 is 15 amino acids long. The germline V gene has CDR1 SGHVS and CDR2 FNYEAQ. V lost 5 bases and J lost 7; bases outside the gene matches: 9. The CDR3 DNA reads as TGTGCCAGCAGCGTAGGACAGGGAGTCGGTGAAAAACTGTTTTTT. This encodes CASSVGQGVGEKLFF.

Here the CDR3 DNA reads TGTGCCAGCAGCTTAGGCTCGGCTTCAGATACGCAGTATTTT. Protein sequence: CASSLGSASDTQYF. This chain uses TRBV11-3 with TRBJ2-3, with unresolved D. V lost 1 base to trimming and J lost 4 bases, with 9 bases between them. Germline values: CDR1 SGHNT, CDR2 YENEEA. CDR3 length equals 14 residues.

This rearrangement joins TRBV6-1 to TRBJ1-3; D uncertain. In germline, CDR1 is MNHNS, CDR2 SASEGT. This CDR3 is built from 17 residues. V lost 2 bases and J lost 7, with 21 bases in between. CDR3 DNA: TGTGCCAGCAGTGAAAGGTTCCCGGGCAGTCTTGGCAACACCATATATTTT. Protein product: CASSERFPGSLGNTIYF.

This clone has just one count. CDR3: CASSLGGGSVHEQYF. The DNA for the CDR3 is TGTGCCAGCAGCCTCGGCGGGGGGTCCGTCCACGAGCAGTACTTC. This chain links TRBV9 with TRBJ2-7; TRBD2 aligns across 8 bases. V trimming: 4 bases; J trimming: 5 bases; junction bases outside the gene matches: 11. Germline loops: CDR1 SGDLS, CDR2 YYNGEE. This CDR3 has 15 residues. Using reference TRBV9 and TRBJ2-7 for the parts outside the CDR3, the full variable domain is DSGVTQTPKHLITATGQRVTLRCSPRSGDLSVYWYQQSLDQGLQFLIQYYNGEERAKGNILERFSAQQFPDLHSELNLSSLELGDSALYFCASSLGGGSVHEQYFGPGTRLTVT.

This chain connects TRBV28 to TRBJ2-7, with D hard to call. There are 15 residues in the CDR3. Trimming shortened V by 1 base and J by 2 bases, and 12 bases separated the two germline ends. The germline V gene encodes CDR1 MDHEN and CDR2 SYDVKM. The CDR3 protein is CASSLSWDPTYEQYF. CDR3 DNA: TGTGCCAGCAGTTTATCGTGGGATCCTACCTACGAGCAGTACTTC.